The clone carrying this T cell receptor beta chain has at least ten counts. The data derive from a study of T-cell memory formation after mild COVID-19. Each CDR3 protein is one row after TCRdb ran MiXCR on the 5' RACE reads. This sample has some 490,000 distinct CDR3 sequences, with about 20% found just once. CDR3 size: 15 residues. V shed 5 bases, J shed 4 bases, and the junction held 4 bases outside the gene matches. Per germline, CDR1 SGHTA and CDR2 FQGTGA. The source is an adult woman who had mild COVID-19 (a few samples of this study predate the infection). Cell type and time point are not known. Source material: PBMCs or a T cell subset sorted from them (not recorded which). The chain recombines TRBV7-3 with TRBJ2-1; TRBD2 aligns across 11 bases. The CDR3 nucleotides are TGTGCCAGCAGCCCGGGACTAGCGGCGTACAATGAGCAGTTCTTC. It encodes CASSPGLAAYNEQFF.